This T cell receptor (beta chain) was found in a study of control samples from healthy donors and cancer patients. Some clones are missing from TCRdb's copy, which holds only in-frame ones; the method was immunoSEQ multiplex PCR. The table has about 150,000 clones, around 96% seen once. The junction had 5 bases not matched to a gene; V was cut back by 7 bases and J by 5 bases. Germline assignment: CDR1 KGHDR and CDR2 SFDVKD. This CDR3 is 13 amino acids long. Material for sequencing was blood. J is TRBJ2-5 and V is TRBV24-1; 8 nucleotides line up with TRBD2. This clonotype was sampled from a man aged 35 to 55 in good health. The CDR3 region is CATSSGGPETQYF. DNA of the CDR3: TGTGCCACCAGCTCGGGAGGGCCGGAGACCCAGTACTTC.